Below, one T cell receptor beta chain is given with its context. This record comes from a study of T cell responses to AZD1222 COVID-19 vaccine. Between the trimmed V and J ends, which lost 0 bases and 6 bases, there was a span of 17 bases. CDR1 GTSNPN and CDR2 SVGIG come from the germline V gene (reference sequence). This CDR3 spans 15 amino acids. Using immunoSEQ multiplex PCR, the repertoire was profiled, and TCRdb retains in-frame clones only, with some absent. Among some 130,000 clones listed, approximately 90% were seen once. The chain uses TRBV30 and TRBJ1-1, with D unresolved. The sample here was peripheral blood, taken on day 0 of AZD1222 vaccination. The receptor was isolated from an adult in good health. The CDR3 coding sequence is TGTGCCTGGAGTGTACAGTCCCAGGCAAAGGCTGAAGCTTTCTTT. It encodes CAWSVQSQAKAEAFF.